This T cell receptor (beta chain) came from a study of cytomegalovirus exposure and HLA in healthy donors. Overall study results and limits: In vitro data verified a few CMV-associated chains as specific for CMV antigens.

As for this clone: Its specificity is unknown.

The primer mix had 60 Vbeta and 13 Jbeta primers. Assay: immunoSEQ multiplex PCR; the TCRdb copy retains only in-frame clones and omits some. The repertoire holds around 210,000 clones, with roughly 85% as singletons. The specimen was PBMCs. The sequence was collected from a girl aged 2 to 9 in good health and CMV-seronegative.

Written as DNA, the CDR3 is TGCGCCAGCAGCCTTCCAACAGGCGCCACTGAAGCTTTCTTT. Translating gives CASSLPTGATEAFF. The genes are TRBV5-1 and TRBJ1-1, with D possibly TRBD1 on 5 matching bases. Germline V gene lookup returns CDR1 SGHRS and CDR2 YFSETQ. Trimming pared 4 bases from V and 4 bases from J, leaving 14 bases between. This CDR3 is 14 amino acids long.